The 17 T cell receptor beta chains below come from one sample, sequenced in a study of T cells in women clearing cervical HPV infection. Repertoires were generated with immunoSEQ multiplex PCR, while TCRdb's copy carries only in-frame clones and drops some. The specimen's table records tens of thousands of clones. Sequenced material: blood buffy coat. These receptors all stem from a woman between 18 and 70 years old with a cervical HPV16 infection that either progressed to CIN3+ or cleared (not recorded which).

Regarding this clone: Read data end 3 residues before the CDR3 end; the end is taken from the germline J gene. This chain uses TRBV2 with TRBJ2-2, with 9 bases that match TRBD2. The V segment lost 6 bases and the J segment 4 bases; nucleotides outside the gene matches: 18. Germline CDR1 is SNHLY and CDR2 is FYNNEI. The CDR3 length is 19 residues. CDR3 DNA (partial): TGTGCCAGCAGAGGCTTCTGGGTGGCGGGGGGGCTGGGCACCGGGGAG. Translated, it gives CASRGFWVAGGLGTGE. In full, the CDR3 reads CASRGFWVAGGLGTGELFF.

On this clone itself: The CDR3 extends 3 residues past the end of the read, so its final part is completed from the germline J gene. The chain has TRBV18 and TRBJ1-2, with 8 bases lining up with TRBD1. Germline V gene lookup returns CDR1 KGHSH and CDR2 LQKENI. There are 12 residues in the CDR3. The CDR3 sequence: CASSLDRVNYTF. CDR3 DNA (partial): TGTGCCAGCTCACTGGACAGGGTTAAT.

Details on this clone: The CDR3 is cut off 3 residues early in the read; its end comes from the germline J gene. This rearrangement joins TRBV5-1 to TRBJ1-4; unclear D gene. V was cut by 1 base and J by 3 bases, with 7 bases left in between. Germline V gene lookup returns CDR1 SGHRS and CDR2 YFSETQ. This CDR3 comprises 14 residues. The CDR3 sequence is CASSLSRANEKLFF. Incomplete CDR3 DNA: TGCGCCAGCAGCTTGAGTAGGGCTAATGAAAAA.

To note about this clone: The CDR3 end falls 3 residues outside the read, so it is completed with the germline J gene. The chain has TRBV5-4 and TRBJ1-2; possible D gene TRBD1, 6 bases. Germline V lookup: CDR1 SGHNT, CDR2 YYREEE (reference sequence). The CDR3 totals 13 residues. V gave up 0 bases and J gave up 3 bases, with 6 bases separating them. CDR3 residues: CASSLDRDYGYTF. The covered CDR3 bases are TGTGCCAGCAGCTTGGACAGGGACTATGGC.

Regarding this clone: The CDR3 goes on 3 residues after the read ends, and that part is filled in from the germline J gene. The genes are TRBV5-1 and TRBJ1-6, with 9 positions matching TRBD1. The CDR3 has 14 amino acids. Per germline, CDR1 SGHRS and CDR2 YFSETQ. After removal of 4 bases from V and 7 bases from J, the junction contained 3 bases not matched to a gene. CDR3 sequence: CASSAGTGNSPLHF. The part of the CDR3 DNA that was read is TGCGCCAGCAGCGCCGGGACAGGGAATTCACCC.

Regarding this clone: The CDR3 goes on 3 residues after the read ends, and that part is filled in from the germline J gene. The chain joins TRBV12-5 to TRBJ1-4; 7 nucleotides line up with TRBD1. This CDR3 has 20 amino acids. The V segment lost 0 bases and the J segment 0 bases; nucleotides outside the gene matches: 13. Looked up from germline, CDR1 is LGHNT and CDR2 is FRNRAP. The CDR3 loop is CASGLVRTGTLVATNEKLFF. The sequenced CDR3 bases are TGTGCTAGTGGTTTGGTAAGGACAGGAACACTGGTTGCAACTAATGAAAAA.

In regard to this clone: Sequencing ends 3 residues short of the CDR3 end; the germline J gene provides the rest. The V call is TRBV4-1, the J call TRBJ2-7, with D tentatively TRBD1 (5 bases). The CDR3 has 16 residues. Germline CDR1 and CDR2: MGHRA and YSYEKL. V lost 1 base to trimming and J lost 2 bases, with 15 bases between them. This CDR3 is CASSQAATVTAYEQYF. CDR3 DNA, as far as it was read: TGCGCCAGCAGCCAAGCAGCGACAGTGACGGCCTACGAG.

Points on this clone: Sequencing ends 3 residues short of the CDR3 end; the germline J gene provides the rest. The chain uses TRBV13 and TRBJ2-4; TRBD2 matches at 7 bases. With 5 bases clipped from V and 1 base from J, the junction kept 20 bases outside the gene matches. This CDR3 spans 20 amino acids. Germline CDR1 and CDR2: PRHDT and FYEKMQ (reference sequence). CDR3 loop: CASSGEPSGRFSLAKNIQYF. The covered CDR3 bases are TGTGCCAGCAGCGGGGAACCTAGCGGTCGCTTCTCTCTCGCCAAAAACATT.

A note on this clone: The read ends 3 residues shy of where the CDR3 ends; the end is completed using the germline J gene. The chain combines TRBV7-3 with TRBJ1-1; TRBD1 agrees at 7 bases. From germline, CDR1 is SGHTA and CDR2 FQGTGA. V shed 5 bases and J 3 bases; nucleotides not matched to a gene: 3. The CDR3 spans 13 residues. The CDR3 region is CASSSDRDTEAFF. The sequenced CDR3 bases are TGTGCCAGCAGCAGCGACAGGGACACTGAA.

Turning to this clone: Coverage ceases 3 residues before the CDR3 finishes, and the germline J gene fills in the end. This chain uses TRBV6-2 or TRBV6-3 with TRBJ1-1; 9 bases align to TRBD1. Germline V gene data show CDR1 as MNHEY and CDR2 as SVGEGT. This CDR3 has 14 amino acids. J was trimmed by 5 bases and V by 5 bases; bases with no gene match: 6. CDR3 sequence: CASSQGQGITEAFF. Incomplete CDR3 DNA: TGTGCCAGCAGTCAAGGACAGGGGATTACTGAA.

With respect to this clone: The read comes to an end 3 residues before the CDR3 does, leaving the germline J gene to fill in the end. This chain links TRBV5-4 with TRBJ2-1, with TRBD1 matching 9 bases. J was trimmed by 8 bases and V by 4 bases; bases with no gene match: 10. The CDR3 is made up of 15 amino acids. Per germline, CDR1 SGHNT and CDR2 YYREEE (reference sequence). CDR3: CASSDPGQGGDEQFF. CDR3 bases read: TGTGCCAGCAGCGATCCGGGACAGGGAGGCGATGAG.

A word on this clone: The CDR3 end falls 3 residues outside the read, so it is completed with the germline J gene. Other nucleotide sequences in the sample specify the same CDR3. The chain combines TRBV6-1 with TRBJ1-5, with 9 positions matching TRBD1. V lost 4 bases, J lost 7 bases, and 8 bases stayed unmatched. The CDR3 runs 15 residues. CDR1 and CDR2 (germline): MNHNS, SASEGT. CDR3: CASSARTGEGQPQHF. Incomplete CDR3 DNA: TGTGCCAGCAGTGCAAGGACAGGGGAGGGCCAGCCC.

Of note for this clone: Read data end 3 residues before the CDR3 end; the end is taken from the germline J gene. The genes are TRBV27 and TRBJ2-1; 8 bases fit TRBD2. Germline CDR1 is MNHEY and CDR2 is SMNVEV (reference sequence). The CDR3 runs 16 residues. Unmatched junction bases numbered 15, after V lost 8 bases and J lost 6 bases. CDR3 bases read: TGTGCCAGCGCATCCAGTTACAGGGCGGGGGGCAATGAG. This sequence encodes CASASSYRAGGNE. The whole CDR3 reads CASASSYRAGGNEQFF.

Worth noting for this clone: The read stops 3 residues short of the end of the CDR3; the missing end is completed from the germline J gene. V gene TRBV19 combines with J gene TRBJ1-6, with 10 nucleotides matching TRBD1. This CDR3 spans 16 amino acids. Germline values: CDR1 LNHDA, CDR2 SQIVND (reference sequence). Trimming removed 7 bases from V and 11 bases from J; junction bases left unmatched: 14. CDR3 residues: CASTKQGQGFNPPLHF. The CDR3 bases that were read are TGTGCCAGTACCAAGCAGGGACAGGGGTTCAATCCACCC.

CDR3 amino acids: CASERMKRGYGYTF. The covered CDR3 bases are TGTGCCAGTGAACGAATGAAACGCGGGTATGGC. This chain links TRBV19 with TRBJ1-2; D is uncertain. The read gets to within 3 residues of the CDR3 end, and the germline J gene fills in the rest. V lost 8 bases and J lost 5, with 18 bases in between. This CDR3 comprises 14 residues. In germline, CDR1 is LNHDA, CDR2 SQIVND (reference sequence).

Remarks on this clone: Read coverage stops 3 residues before the CDR3 terminus; the germline J gene supplies the remainder. The chain recombines TRBV20-1 with TRBJ1-2; TRBD1 matches 7 bases. CDR1 DFQATT and CDR2 SNEGSKA come from the germline V gene (reference sequence). This CDR3 comprises 12 residues. Incomplete CDR3 DNA: TGCAGTGCTAGAGTTACAGGGGACGGC. Protein product: CSARVTGDG. The whole CDR3 region reads CSARVTGDGYTF.

On this clone itself: The CDR3 end falls 3 residues outside the read, so it is completed with the germline J gene. This chain uses TRBV19 with TRBJ2-1; D is possibly TRBD2 (6 bases). V was cut by 2 bases and J by 0 bases, with 11 bases left in between. Germline CDR1 and CDR2: LNHDA and SQIVND (reference sequence). CDR3 length: 16 amino acids. The CDR3 loop is CASSITAGGSYNEQFF. The DNA read from the CDR3 is TGTGCCAGTAGTATAACAGCGGGCGGCTCCTACAATGAG.